The entry that follows covers one T cell receptor (beta chain) sequence. TCR beta VDJ and CDR3 profiling used genomic DNA as template. TCRdb recomputed calls from the reads with MiXCR, one row per CDR3 protein. The data contain about 200,000 distinct CDR3 sequences, approximately 35% of them singletons. This entry belongs to a study of CD8+CD57+ T cells in acquired aplastic anemia. Study-level information: Sorted CD4+ and CD8+ cells yielded roughly 3.4 ug of DNA on average.

Germline V gene data show CDR1 as MDHEN and CDR2 as SYDVKM. V shed 5 bases, J shed 5 bases, and the junction held 4 bases outside the gene matches. The CDR3 length is 14 residues. This TCR was recovered from a human donor in good health, serving as a control. This chain links TRBV28 with TRBJ1-5, with 9 bases fitting TRBD1. Source material: sorted CD4+, CD8+, or CD8+CD57+ T cells (not recorded which) from PBMCs. CDR3: CASSNTGGYQPQHF. The CDR3 nucleotides are TGTGCCAGCAGTAATACAGGGGGCTATCAGCCCCAGCATTTT.